The next 26 T cell receptor beta chains were all read from a single sample in a study of Graves' ophthalmopathy and Graves' hyperthyroidism. CDR3 regions of TCR beta were amplified from RNA transcripts. HTBI-primed first-round RT-PCR preceded second-round multiplex PCR. Each CDR3 protein gets one entry after TCRdb re-called the multiplex PCR reads with MiXCR. There are some 1.1 million distinct CDR3 sequences in the sample; around a third occur only once, and 8.5% to 14% lies in the top ten. Material: peripheral blood or thyroid tissue (not recorded which). These TCRs come from an adult man with Graves' hyperthyroidism.

This clonotype was counted ten times or more. This chain connects TRBV4-1 to TRBJ1-2, with 7 bases identical to TRBD1. With V trimmed by 2 bases and J by 7 bases, 7 bases remained unmatched. Per germline, CDR1 MGHRA and CDR2 YSYEKL. The CDR3 contains 14 residues. Written as DNA, the CDR3 is TGCGCCAGCAGCCAACCGACAGGGCTGGCTGGCTACACCTTC. As protein: CASSQPTGLAGYTF.

The chain joins TRBV7-2 to TRBJ2-5; D not resolved. V dropped 4 bases and J dropped 7 bases, with 10 bases sitting between them. Germline V gives CDR1 SGHTA, CDR2 FQGNSA. CDR3 length: 12 amino acids. CDR3 loop: CASSSPGVTQYF. The CDR3 nucleotides are TGTGCCAGCAGCTCGCCGGGCGTGACCCAGTACTTC.

The chain links TRBV10-3 to TRBJ1-2, with 8 bases identical to TRBD1. Germline lookup yields CDR1 ENHRY and CDR2 SYGVKD. This CDR3 comprises 15 residues. Unmatched junction bases numbered 15, after V lost 10 bases and J lost 5 bases. The CDR3 region has the DNA TGTGCCACCACAGGGGGAGCAGGGAGGGCTTATGGCTACACCTTC. Translating it yields CATTGGAGRAYGYTF.

J is TRBJ2-7 and V is TRBV10-1; D remains unclear. Looked up from germline, CDR1 is WNHNN and CDR2 is SYGVQD (reference sequence). The V gene lost 8 bases and the J gene lost 2 bases, with 19 bases spanning the gap. There are 15 residues in the CDR3. The CDR3 sequence is CASVGGPKAPYEQYF. Written as DNA, the CDR3 is TGCGCCAGCGTCGGCGGTCCCAAGGCTCCCTACGAGCAGTACTTC.

Worth noting for this clonotype: This clone may be a read error of a much larger clone one base away. V usage is TRBV10-3 and J usage is TRBJ1-1; no clear D. The CDR3 sequence is 15 residues long. CDR1 is ENHRY, CDR2 SYGVKD, per germline. Trimming removed 8 bases at V and 3 bases at J, with 19 bases between. The CDR3 DNA is TGTGCCATCGGACCCCGGCCGGGAATGGACACTGAAGCTTTCTTT. This encodes CAIGPRPGMDTEAFF.

This clonotype occurred many times. The chain combines TRBV2 with TRBJ2-5; 7 bases match TRBD1. This CDR3 contains 12 residues. Germline V lookup: CDR1 SNHLY, CDR2 FYNNEI. Unmatched junction bases numbered 5, after V lost 6 bases and J lost 7 bases. The CDR3 protein is CASRTGLGTQYF. CDR3 nucleotides: TGTGCCAGCAGGACAGGGCTAGGGACCCAGTACTTC.

V and J are TRBV7-9 and TRBJ2-5, with TRBD1 identical over 7 bases. Losses at the gene ends were 5 bases for V and 4 bases for J; bases not matched to a gene: 4. Germline CDR1 is SEHNR and CDR2 is FQNEAQ (reference sequence). This CDR3 spans 13 amino acids. In DNA, the CDR3 is TGTGCCAGCAGCGTCCGGGACAGAGAGACCCAGTACTTC. Translating gives CASSVRDRETQYF.

In its sample, this clonotype was seen many times. The V and J genes are TRBV2 and TRBJ2-7; no definite D call. Per germline, CDR1 SNHLY and CDR2 FYNNEI. This CDR3 is 13 amino acids long. V lost 4 bases, J lost 3 bases, and 10 bases lay in between. The CDR3 loop reads CASSGLEDYEQYF. CDR3 bases: TGTGCCAGCAGTGGTCTAGAGGACTACGAGCAGTACTTC.

This clonotype appeared once. J is TRBJ1-1 and V is TRBV30; D gene ambiguous. Germline V gene data show CDR1 as GTSNPN and CDR2 as SVGIG (reference sequence). The CDR3 is made up of 11 amino acids. V lost 4 bases to trimming and J lost 7 bases, with 10 bases between them. Written as DNA, the CDR3 is TGTGCCTGGAAGCGTTTAGGTGAAGCTTTCTTT. It codes for CAWKRLGEAFF.

The table lists this clonotype with many counts. The V gene is TRBV29-1, the J gene TRBJ1-3; 9 nucleotides match TRBD1. Germline lookup yields CDR1 SQVTM and CDR2 ANQGSEA. CDR3 size: 13 residues. The J segment lost 2 bases and the V segment lost 4 bases, leaving 0 bases of the junction unmatched. In nucleotides, the CDR3 is TGCAGCGTTGGACAGGGGGCTGGAAACACCATATATTTT. As protein: CSVGQGAGNTIYF.

This clonotype was observed a handful of times. The chain has TRBV29-1 and TRBJ2-2; D gene unclear. This CDR3 comprises 17 residues. Trimming shortened V by 5 bases and J by 6 bases, and 25 bases separated the two germline ends. Per the germline V gene, CDR1 is SQVTM and CDR2 is ANQGSEA. DNA of the CDR3: TGCAGCGTTCGCCCCAATATCGTGGTATCGATATCCGGGGAGCTGTTTTTT. Translated, it gives CSVRPNIVVSISGELFF.

The gene calls are TRBV29-1 and TRBJ2-7; D tentatively fits TRBD1 or TRBD2 (5 bases each). Germline V gene data show CDR1 as SQVTM and CDR2 as ANQGSEA. The V and J ends lost 8 bases and 3 bases respectively, with 14 bases between them. This CDR3 has 12 residues. The CDR3 reads CSLSGRGYEQYF. The CDR3 DNA sequence: TGCAGCTTGTCGGGACGGGGCTACGAGCAGTACTTC.

This clonotype has a handful of counts. The chain joins TRBV6-5 to TRBJ1-1; D call uncertain. Per the germline V gene, CDR1 is MNHEY and CDR2 is SVGAGI. V dropped 2 bases and J dropped 0 bases, with 10 bases sitting between them. The CDR3 consists of 15 residues. The CDR3 here is CASSYIQTMNTEAFF. As DNA, the CDR3 is TGTGCCAGCAGTTACATTCAGACAATGAACACTGAAGCTTTCTTT.

The chain uses TRBV29-1 and TRBJ1-2, with a weak D call TRBD1 (6 bases). The CDR3 totals 12 residues. Trimming pared 2 bases from V and 2 bases from J, leaving 6 bases between. Germline CDR1 is SQVTM and CDR2 is ANQGSEA. This CDR3 reads CSVEQGNYGYTF. For the CDR3, the DNA is TGCAGCGTTGAACAGGGGAACTATGGCTACACCTTC.

This clonotype has a handful of counts. CDR3 protein: CASSVVSGNYEQYF. CDR3 in DNA: TGTGCCAGCAGTGTGGTTAGCGGGAACTACGAGCAGTACTTC. The V call is TRBV6-6, the J call TRBJ2-7, with 8 positions matching TRBD2. This CDR3 region has 14 residues. CDR1 and CDR2 from the germline V gene are MNHNY and SVGAGI (reference sequence). V shed 5 bases and J 3 bases; nucleotides not matched to a gene: 6.

This clonotype has a single count. This rearrangement joins TRBV7-2 to TRBJ1-1, with TRBD1 identical over 7 bases. This CDR3 spans 15 amino acids. V dropped 4 bases and J dropped 6; count of bases not matched to a gene: 11. CDR1 SGHTA and CDR2 FQGNSA come from the germline V gene. This CDR3 reads CASSSDDRARSEAFF. For the CDR3, the DNA is TGTGCCAGCAGCTCGGACGACAGGGCGCGATCTGAAGCTTTCTTT.

In its sample, this clonotype was seen many times. The junction and the germline gene differ at one end; a read error may be behind it. As DNA, the CDR3 is TGCAGTGCTAGAGATCTTGTAGCCTTTATCCACTTC. Its protein product is CSARDLVAFIHF. The rearrangement uses TRBV20-1 and TRBJ2-5; D is undetermined. Germline V CDR1 and CDR2: DFQATT, SNEGSKA (reference sequence). The CDR3 is made up of 12 amino acids.

The rearrangement links TRBV24-1 to TRBJ2-5, with D hard to call. The CDR3 covers 9 residues. CDR1 and CDR2 from the germline V gene are KGHDR and SFDVKD. DNA of the CDR3: TGTGCTAGGGTGGAGACCCAGTACTTC. This gives the protein CARVETQYF.

This clonotype was detected only a few times. This could be a read error, since a much larger clone is one nucleotide away. V is TRBV29-1 and J is TRBJ1-2, with D unclear. Germline-derived CDR1 and CDR2 are SQVTM and ANQGSEA. V gave up 5 bases and J gave up 3 bases, with 10 bases separating them. The length of the CDR3 is 12 residues. The CDR3: CSVSSAHYGYTF. The DNA for the CDR3 is TGCAGCGTTTCCAGCGCCCACTATGGCTACACCTTC.

The chain combines TRBV29-1 with TRBJ1-5; D uncertain. The germline V gene has CDR1 SQVTM and CDR2 ANQGSEA. This CDR3 is 12 amino acids long. The ends were cut back, 4 bases at V and 3 bases at J, with 7 bases in the middle. The CDR3 region is CSVGVVNQPQHF. The CDR3 bases are TGCAGCGTTGGGGTTGTCAATCAGCCCCAGCATTTT.

This clonotype has a handful of counts. The CDR3 is CASSYPHRQTYEQYF. The CDR3 DNA reads as TGTGCCAGCAGTTACCCACACAGGCAGACCTACGAGCAGTACTTC. This chain joins TRBV6-6 and TRBJ2-7; perhaps TRBD1 as D (5 bases). The CDR3 sequence is 15 residues long. Trimming left V 2 bases short and J 2 bases short, with 13 bases between. Germline-derived CDR1 and CDR2 are MNHNY and SVGAGI (reference sequence).

The chain recombines TRBV25-1 with TRBJ2-2; D not certain. The CDR3 totals 17 residues. Germline V gene data show CDR1 as MGHDK and CDR2 as SYGVNS. V was trimmed by 0 bases and J by 5 bases, leaving 16 bases between them. CDR3 protein: CASSEYFPKKSTGELFF. CDR3 in DNA: TGTGCCAGCAGTGAATACTTTCCCAAAAAATCGACCGGGGAGCTGTTTTTT.

This clonotype was counted at least ten times. This chain joins TRBV9 and TRBJ1-5, with a tentative D call TRBD1 (5 bases). Germline V CDR1 and CDR2: SGDLS, YYNGEE. The CDR3 is made up of 18 amino acids. V lost 0 bases and J 5 bases, leaving 21 bases between the germline ends. CDR3 residues: CASSVGWGEASEDQPQHF. The CDR3 DNA follows: TGTGCCAGCAGCGTAGGATGGGGGGAGGCCTCCGAAGATCAGCCCCAGCATTTT.

This clonotype was detected ten times or more. This sequence joins TRBV4-1 and TRBJ2-7; 7 nucleotides align to TRBD1. Trimming at V came to 1 base and at J to 4 bases, leaving 1 base not matched to a gene. Germline V gene data show CDR1 as MGHRA and CDR2 as YSYEKL. The CDR3 consists of 13 residues. The CDR3 sequence: CASSQVGQYEQYF. The CDR3 DNA is TGCGCCAGCAGCCAAGTGGGACAGTACGAGCAGTACTTC.

This sequence joins TRBV2 and TRBJ2-7; unclear D gene. Germline loops: CDR1 SNHLY, CDR2 FYNNEI. The CDR3 spans 10 residues. Trimming shortened V by 9 bases and J by 1 base, and 4 bases separated the two germline ends. The CDR3 bases are TGTGCCAGGCGTTCCTACGAGCAGTACTTC. Translation gives CARRSYEQYF.

The sample holds many counts of this clonotype. The chain has TRBV15 and TRBJ2-5; TRBD1 aligns across 10 bases. This CDR3 region has 13 residues. V lost 3 bases to trimming and J lost 7 bases; unmatched junction nucleotides: 2. Germline V gene sequence: CDR1 LNHNV, CDR2 YYDKDF (reference sequence). Here the CDR3 DNA reads TGTGCCACCAGCAGTGGACAGGGGGGGACCCAGTACTTC. This translates into CATSSGQGGTQYF.